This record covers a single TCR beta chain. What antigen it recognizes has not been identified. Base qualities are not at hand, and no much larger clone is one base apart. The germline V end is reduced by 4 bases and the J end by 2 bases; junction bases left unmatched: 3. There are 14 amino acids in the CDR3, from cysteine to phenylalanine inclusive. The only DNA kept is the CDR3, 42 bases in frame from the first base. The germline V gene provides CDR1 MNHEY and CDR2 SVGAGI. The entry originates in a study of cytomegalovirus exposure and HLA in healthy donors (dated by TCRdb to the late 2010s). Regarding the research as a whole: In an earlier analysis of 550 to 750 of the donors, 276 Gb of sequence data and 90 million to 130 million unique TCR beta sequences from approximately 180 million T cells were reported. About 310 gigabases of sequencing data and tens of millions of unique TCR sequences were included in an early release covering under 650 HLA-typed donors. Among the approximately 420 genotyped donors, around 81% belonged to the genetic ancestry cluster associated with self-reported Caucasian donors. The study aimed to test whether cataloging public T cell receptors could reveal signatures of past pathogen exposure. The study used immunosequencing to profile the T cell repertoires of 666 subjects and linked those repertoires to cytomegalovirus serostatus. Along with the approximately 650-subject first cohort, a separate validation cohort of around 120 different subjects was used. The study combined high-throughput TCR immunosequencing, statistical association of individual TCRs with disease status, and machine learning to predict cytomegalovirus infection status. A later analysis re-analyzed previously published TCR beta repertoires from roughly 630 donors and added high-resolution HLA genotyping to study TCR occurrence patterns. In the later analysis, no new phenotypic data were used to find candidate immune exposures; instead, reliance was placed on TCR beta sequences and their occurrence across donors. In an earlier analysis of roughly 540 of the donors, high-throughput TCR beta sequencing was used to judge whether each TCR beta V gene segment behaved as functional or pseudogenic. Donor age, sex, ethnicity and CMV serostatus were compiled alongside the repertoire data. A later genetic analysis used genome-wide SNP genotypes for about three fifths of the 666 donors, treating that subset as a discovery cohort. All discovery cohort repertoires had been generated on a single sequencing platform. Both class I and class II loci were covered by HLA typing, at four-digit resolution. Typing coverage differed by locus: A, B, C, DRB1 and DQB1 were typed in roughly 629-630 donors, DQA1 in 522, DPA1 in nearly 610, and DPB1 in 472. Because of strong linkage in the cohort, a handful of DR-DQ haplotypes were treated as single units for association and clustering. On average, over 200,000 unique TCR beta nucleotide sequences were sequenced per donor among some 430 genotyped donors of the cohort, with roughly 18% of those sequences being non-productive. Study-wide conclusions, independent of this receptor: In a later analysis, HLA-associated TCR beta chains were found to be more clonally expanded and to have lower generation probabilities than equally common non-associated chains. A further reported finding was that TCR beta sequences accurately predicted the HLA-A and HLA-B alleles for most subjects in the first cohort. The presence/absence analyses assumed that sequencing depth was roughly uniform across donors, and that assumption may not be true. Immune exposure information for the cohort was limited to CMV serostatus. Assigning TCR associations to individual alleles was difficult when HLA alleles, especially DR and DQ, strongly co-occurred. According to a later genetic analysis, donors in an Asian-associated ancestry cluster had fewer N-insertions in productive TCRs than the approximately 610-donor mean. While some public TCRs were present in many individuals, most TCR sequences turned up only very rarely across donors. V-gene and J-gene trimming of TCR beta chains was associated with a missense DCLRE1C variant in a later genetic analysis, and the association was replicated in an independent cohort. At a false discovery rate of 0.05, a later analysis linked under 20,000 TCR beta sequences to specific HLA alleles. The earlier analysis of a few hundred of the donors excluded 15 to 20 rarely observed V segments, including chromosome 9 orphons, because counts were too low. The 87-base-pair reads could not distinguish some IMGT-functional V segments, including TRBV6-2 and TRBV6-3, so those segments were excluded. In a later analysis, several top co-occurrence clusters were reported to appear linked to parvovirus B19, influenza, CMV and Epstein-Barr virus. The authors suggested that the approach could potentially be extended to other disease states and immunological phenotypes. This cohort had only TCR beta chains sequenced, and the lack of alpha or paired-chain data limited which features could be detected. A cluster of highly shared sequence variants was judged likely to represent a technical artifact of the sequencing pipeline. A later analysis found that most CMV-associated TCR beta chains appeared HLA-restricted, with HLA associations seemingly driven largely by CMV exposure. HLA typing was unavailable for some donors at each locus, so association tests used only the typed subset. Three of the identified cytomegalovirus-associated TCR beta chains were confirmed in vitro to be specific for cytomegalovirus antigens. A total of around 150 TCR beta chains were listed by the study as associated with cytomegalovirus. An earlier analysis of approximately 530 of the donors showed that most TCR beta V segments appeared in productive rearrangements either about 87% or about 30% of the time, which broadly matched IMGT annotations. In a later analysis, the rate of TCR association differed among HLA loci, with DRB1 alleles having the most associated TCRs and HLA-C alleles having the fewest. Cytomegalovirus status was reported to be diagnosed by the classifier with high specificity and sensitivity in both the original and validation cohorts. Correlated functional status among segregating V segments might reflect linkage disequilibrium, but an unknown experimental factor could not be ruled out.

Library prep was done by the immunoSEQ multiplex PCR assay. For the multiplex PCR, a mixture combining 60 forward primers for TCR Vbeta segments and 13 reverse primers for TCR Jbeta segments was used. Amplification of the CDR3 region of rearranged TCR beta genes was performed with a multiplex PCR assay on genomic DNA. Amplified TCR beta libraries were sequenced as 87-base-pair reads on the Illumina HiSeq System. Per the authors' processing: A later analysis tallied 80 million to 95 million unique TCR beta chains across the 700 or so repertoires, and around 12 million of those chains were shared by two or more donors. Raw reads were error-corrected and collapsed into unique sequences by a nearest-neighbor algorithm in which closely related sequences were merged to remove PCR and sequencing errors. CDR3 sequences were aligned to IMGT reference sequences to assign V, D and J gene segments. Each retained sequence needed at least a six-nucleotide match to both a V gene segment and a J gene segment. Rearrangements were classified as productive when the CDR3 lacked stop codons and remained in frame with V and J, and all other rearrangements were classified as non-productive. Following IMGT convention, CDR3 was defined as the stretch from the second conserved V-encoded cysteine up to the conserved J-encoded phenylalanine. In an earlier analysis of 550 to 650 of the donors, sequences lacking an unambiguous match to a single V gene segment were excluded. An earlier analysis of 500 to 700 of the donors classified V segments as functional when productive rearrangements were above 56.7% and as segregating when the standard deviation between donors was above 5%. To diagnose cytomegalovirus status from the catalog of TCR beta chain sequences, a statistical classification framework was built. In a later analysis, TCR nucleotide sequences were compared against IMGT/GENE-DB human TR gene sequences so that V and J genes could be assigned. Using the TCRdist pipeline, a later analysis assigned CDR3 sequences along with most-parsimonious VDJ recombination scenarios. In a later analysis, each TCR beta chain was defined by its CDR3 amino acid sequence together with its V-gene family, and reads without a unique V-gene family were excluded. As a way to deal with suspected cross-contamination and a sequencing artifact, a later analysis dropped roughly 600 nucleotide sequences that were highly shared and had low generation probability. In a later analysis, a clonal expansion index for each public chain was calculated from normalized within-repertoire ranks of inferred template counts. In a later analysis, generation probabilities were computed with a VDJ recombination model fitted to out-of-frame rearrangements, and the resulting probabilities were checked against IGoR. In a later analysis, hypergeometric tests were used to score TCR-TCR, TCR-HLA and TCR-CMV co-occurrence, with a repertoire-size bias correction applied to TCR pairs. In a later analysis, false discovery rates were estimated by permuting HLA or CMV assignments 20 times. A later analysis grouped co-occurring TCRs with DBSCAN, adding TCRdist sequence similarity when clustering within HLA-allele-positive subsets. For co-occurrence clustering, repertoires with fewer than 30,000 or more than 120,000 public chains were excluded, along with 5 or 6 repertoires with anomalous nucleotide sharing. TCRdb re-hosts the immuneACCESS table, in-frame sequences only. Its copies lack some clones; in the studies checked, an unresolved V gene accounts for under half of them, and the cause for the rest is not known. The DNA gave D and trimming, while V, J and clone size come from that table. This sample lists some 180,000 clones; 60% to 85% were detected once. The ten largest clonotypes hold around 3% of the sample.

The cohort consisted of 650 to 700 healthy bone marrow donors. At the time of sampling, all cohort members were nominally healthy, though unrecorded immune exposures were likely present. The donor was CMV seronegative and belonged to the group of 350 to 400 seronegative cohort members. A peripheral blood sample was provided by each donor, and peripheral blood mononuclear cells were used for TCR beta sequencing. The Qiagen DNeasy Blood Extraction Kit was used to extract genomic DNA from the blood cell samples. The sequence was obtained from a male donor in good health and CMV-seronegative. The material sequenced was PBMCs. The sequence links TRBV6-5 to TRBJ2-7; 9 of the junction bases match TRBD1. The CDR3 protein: CASSSGTGPYEQYF. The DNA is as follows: TGTGCCAGCAGTTCCGGGACAGGGCCCTACGAGCAGTACTTC.